These 4 T cell receptor beta chains share one sample of origin, sequenced in a study of OX40 agonist ivuxolimab in advanced cancers. Using immunoSEQ multiplex PCR, the repertoire was profiled, and TCRdb retains in-frame clones only, with some absent. The sample contains 40,000 or so clones, about 89% of which appear only once. The sequencing used CD4+ or CD8+ T cells sorted from blood, collected in a trial of the OX40 agonist ivuxolimab. The receptors here all came from an adult with an advanced solid tumor such as melanoma, head and neck, liver or kidney cancer.

V and J are TRBV5-1 and TRBJ2-3; 10 bases fit TRBD2. The CDR3 covers 14 residues. Trimming took 2 bases from V and 3 from J; bases not matched to a gene: 0. The V gene's germline CDR1 is SGHRS and CDR2 YFSETQ. The CDR3 sequence is CASSLAGGTDTQYF. Here the CDR3 DNA reads TGCGCCAGCAGCTTAGCGGGGGGGACAGATACGCAGTATTTT. Together with reference TRBV5-1 and TRBJ2-3, the CDR3 gives the full variable domain: KAGVTQTPRYLIKTRGQQVTLSCSPISGHRSVSWYQQTPGQGLQFLFEYFSETQRNKGNFPGRFSGRQFSNSRSEMNVSTLELGDSALYLCASSLAGGTDTQYFGPGTRLTVL.

J is TRBJ2-5 and V is TRBV11-2, with a possible D match to TRBD1 (6 bases). Germline CDR1 SGHAT, CDR2 FQNNGV. The V and J ends lost 3 bases and 1 base respectively, with 15 bases between them. The CDR3 has 16 amino acids. The CDR3 DNA reads TGTGCCAGCAGCTTTGGGTCGGGGACAAGCCAAGAGACCCAGTACTTC. It translates to CASSFGSGTSQETQYF.

The J gene is TRBJ2-3, the V gene TRBV5-4; the D gene is possibly TRBD2 (7 bases). Trimming removed 4 bases at V and 0 bases at J, with 18 bases between. The CDR3 has 17 residues. Germline CDR1 reads SGHNT; CDR2 reads YYREEE (reference sequence). CDR3 bases: TGTGCCAGCAGCCCACGAGTGGGGGGGCCGAGCACAGATACGCAGTATTTT. Protein product: CASSPRVGGPSTDTQYF.

The chain joins TRBV29-1 to TRBJ1-2, with a possible D match to TRBD1 (5 bases). V was cut by 6 bases and J by 4 bases, with 18 bases left in between. There are 14 residues in the CDR3. Germline lookup yields CDR1 SQVTM and CDR2 ANQGSEA. In DNA form, the CDR3 reads TGCAGCGTCTCGGGGGGGGGTTTGAGCTATGGCTACACCTTC. As protein: CSVSGGGLSYGYTF.